This is a list of T cell receptor beta chains from one sample in a study of T-cell memory formation after mild COVID-19. TCRdb re-called the 5' RACE reads through MiXCR, storing one row per CDR3 protein. The sample consists of under 350,000 distinct CDR3 sequences, 15% to 20% of them appearing once. Material: PBMCs or a T cell subset sorted from them (not recorded which). These receptors all stem from a young man who had mild COVID-19 (a few samples of this study predate the infection). Cell type and time point are not known. Both conserved end residues are part of each CDR3. Fields, in order: D gene, J gene, V gene, clone size, CDR3 DNA, CDR3 protein. A D gene is named only where the DNA matches it firmly. The size of a clone is reported for some rows only, either as once, few or many, or as a class for expanded clones.

>NA|TRBJ2-2|TRBV7-3|once
TGTGCCAGCAGCCCAGGGTTTCCCGGGGAGCTGTTTTTT
CASSPGFPGELFF
>TRBD1|TRBJ2-3|TRBV4-3|NA
TGCGCCAGCAGCCAAGCCCCATACAGGGGCCCAAGCACAGATACGCAGTATTTT
CASSQAPYRGPSTDTQYF
>NA|TRBJ1-1|TRBV5-1|NA
TGCGCCAGCAGCTCCCCGGGGGCCCGCTTGAACACTGAAGCTTTCTTT
CASSSPGARLNTEAFF
>NA|TRBJ2-7|TRBV5-1|NA
TGCGCCAGCAGCTTGGTCCAGGGATTCGCCTACGAGCAGTACTTC
CASSLVQGFAYEQYF
>NA|TRBJ2-7|TRBV5-4|NA
TGTGCCAGCAGCTGGGACCGGGCCGAGCAGTACTTC
CASSWDRAEQYF
>NA|TRBJ1-6|TRBV10-3|many
TGTGCCATCAGTTCAGGGGACTCACCCCTCCACTTT
CAISSGDSPLHF
>NA|TRBJ1-2|TRBV5-5|few
TGTGCCAGCAGCGGGACCGGGACTCCCTATGGCTACACCTTC
CASSGTGTPYGYTF
>NA|TRBJ2-3|TRBV15|few
TGTGCCACCAGCAGAGACCCGGGTTTCACAGATACGCAGTATTTT
CATSRDPGFTDTQYF
>NA|TRBJ2-7|TRBV7-2|once
TGTGCCAGCAGCTTAGGTCAGGGAGTGTGGAACGAGCAGTACTTC
CASSLGQGVWNEQYF
>NA|TRBJ1-1|TRBV5-4|NA
TGTGCCAGCAGCTCGGCCATTCGGGGGATGAACACTGAAGCTTTCTTT
CASSSAIRGMNTEAFF
>TRBD1|TRBJ2-3|TRBV7-2|many
TGTGCCAGCAGCTCATCAGGGGGAATCGGAGATACGCAGTATTTT
CASSSSGGIGDTQYF
>NA|TRBJ2-1|TRBV19|few
TGTGCCAGTAGTATACGAAGCCTGGGAATTGAGCAGTTCTTC
CASSIRSLGIEQFF
>NA|TRBJ1-2|TRBV20-1|NA
TGCAGTGCTGTGACAGAGTCCTTAGCTAACTATGGCTACACCTTC
CSAVTESLANYGYTF
>NA|TRBJ2-2|TRBV5-1|NA
TGCGCCAGCAGTTTGGTGGGGTTCGGGGAGCTGTTTTTT
CASSLVGFGELFF
>NA|TRBJ2-1|TRBV4-3|many
TGCGCCAGCAGCCTAGACGGGACAAGACCCTACAATGAGCAGTTCTTC
CASSLDGTRPYNEQFF
>TRBD1|TRBJ1-2|TRBV7-3|NA
TGTGCCAGCAGTGCGGACAGGGGCGCCTATGGCTACACCTTC
CASSADRGAYGYTF
>TRBD1|TRBJ1-2|TRBV4-1|NA
TGCGCCAGCAGCCAAGATTGGCAGGGGGTAGGCGGCTACACCTTC
CASSQDWQGVGGYTF
>NA|TRBJ1-1|TRBV7-9|NA
TGTGCCAGCAGCTTAGGGGCAGGCCTTGAAGCTTTCTTT
CASSLGAGLEAFF
>NA|TRBJ2-4|TRBV20-1|NA
TGCAGTGCTAGAGGACAGGTTCCTGGAGCCAAAAACATTCAGTACTTC
CSARGQVPGAKNIQYF
>TRBD1|TRBJ1-1|TRBV20-1|NA
TGCAGTGCTAACACAGGGGTGAGGGCCGCTTTCTTT
CSANTGVRAAFF
>TRBD1|TRBJ2-7|TRBV29-1|few
TGCAGCGCAGTGGGACAGGTCTACGAGCAGTACTTC
CSAVGQVYEQYF
>NA|TRBJ1-1|TRBV6-5|NA
TGTGCCATCGGCAGGATGAACACTGAAGCTTTCTTT
CAIGRMNTEAFF
>NA|TRBJ2-3|TRBV7-8|few
TGTGCCAGCAGCGCCGAACGGACAGATACGCAGTATTTT
CASSAERTDTQYF
>NA|TRBJ2-7|TRBV29-1|few
TGCAGCGTTGACGGGGGCTACGAGCAGTACTTC
CSVDGGYEQYF
>TRBD1|TRBJ2-3|TRBV13|few
TGTGCCAGCAGCGCGAGATTAGGACTCGGGACAGGGAGCACAGATACGCAGTATTTT
CASSARLGLGTGSTDTQYF
>TRBD2|TRBJ2-5|TRBV5-6|few
TGTGCCAGCAGCCCGAGGTGGTCGGGGCTAGCGGAAGAGACCCAGTACTTC
CASSPRWSGLAEETQYF
>TRBD1|TRBJ2-6|TRBV4-2|few
TGTGCCAGCAGCCAAGATACCCGACAGGGGGCGCTTGGGGCCAACGTCCTGACTTTC
CASSQDTRQGALGANVLTF
>TRBD1|TRBJ1-2|TRBV7-2|few
TGTGCCAGCAGCTTCCAGGGGGCATATGGCTACACCTTC
CASSFQGAYGYTF
>TRBD1|TRBJ1-1|TRBV10-2|NA
TGCGCCAGCAGGGGACAGGGGGCGCGGAACACTGAAGCTTTCTTT
CASRGQGARNTEAFF